The T cell receptor (beta chain) described here comes from a study of blood T cell repertoires in COVID-19. V lost 6 bases, J lost 14 bases, and 11 bases stayed unmatched. Germline V gene sequence: CDR1 SNHLY, CDR2 FYNNEI. This CDR3 comprises 13 residues. Produced via immunoSEQ multiplex PCR; TCRdb's table is partial and in-frame only. The table records fewer than 500,000 clones, 70% to 85% of them present only once. The V gene is TRBV2, the J gene TRBJ2-1; TRBD2 matches 9 bases. This clonotype originated in a human donor with acute or convalescent COVID-19. The donor label of this sample is uncertain. The source material was peripheral blood. The CDR3 region is CASRGLAPREEFF. The DNA of the CDR3 is TGTGCCAGCAGGGGACTAGCCCCCCGAGAGGAGTTCTTC.